This T cell receptor (beta chain) was sequenced in a study of long-term antiretroviral therapy in people with HIV. The libraries were made with immunoSEQ v3.0 at survey level. The protocol was immunoSEQ multiplex PCR, while the TCRdb copy is restricted to in-frame clones and leaves out a portion. In the table there are about 28,000 clones, roughly 80% of which are singletons. Study-wide results and limits: Following ART, diversity rose but still fell short of transplant donor controls. The blood, collected between about 2004 and 2017, was possibly taken under older ART regimens. Those clones which expanded before ART made up the dominant part of the repertoire at all time points. Against controls, HIV repertoires showed narrower ranges of CDR3 length.

CDR3 length: 17 amino acids. Trimming stripped 8 bases from V and 0 bases from J, with 20 bases between. Germline CDR1 LGHNA, CDR2 YSLEER. Turning to this clone: Its specificity is not known.

The sequence derives from a middle-aged man with HIV. The material was unsorted PBMCs, obtained 3 years after starting antiretroviral therapy. The rearrangement uses TRBV4-3 and TRBJ1-5, with D possibly TRBD1 on 6 matching bases. The CDR3 DNA follows: TGCGCCAGCTCACCCGTCCGGGACAAGTATAGCAATCAGCCCCAGCATTTT. Residues: CASSPVRDKYSNQPQHF.